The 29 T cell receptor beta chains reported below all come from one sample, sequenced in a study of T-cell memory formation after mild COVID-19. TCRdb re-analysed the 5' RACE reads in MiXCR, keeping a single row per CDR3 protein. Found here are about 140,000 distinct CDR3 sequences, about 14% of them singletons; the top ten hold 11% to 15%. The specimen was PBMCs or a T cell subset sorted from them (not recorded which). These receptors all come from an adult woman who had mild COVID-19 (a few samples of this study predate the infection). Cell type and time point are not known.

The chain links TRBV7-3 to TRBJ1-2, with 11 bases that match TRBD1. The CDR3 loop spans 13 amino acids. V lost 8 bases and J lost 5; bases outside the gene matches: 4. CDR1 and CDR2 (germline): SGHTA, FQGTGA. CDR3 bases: TGTGCCAGCGGACAGGGGGCGGGATATGGCTACACCTTC. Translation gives CASGQGAGYGYTF.

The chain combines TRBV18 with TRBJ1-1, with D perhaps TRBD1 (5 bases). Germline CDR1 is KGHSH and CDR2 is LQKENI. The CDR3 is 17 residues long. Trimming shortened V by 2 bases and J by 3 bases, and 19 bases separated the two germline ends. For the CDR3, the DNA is TGTGCCAGCTCACCATATGTCCTTTTGGGGGGGGACACTGAAGCTTTCTTT. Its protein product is CASSPYVLLGGDTEAFF.

The CDR3 nucleotides are TGTGCCAGCAGTTACTCGATGTCCCGGGACATCACCTACGAGCAGTACTTC. Its translation: CASSYSMSRDITYEQYF. The J gene is TRBJ2-7, the V gene TRBV6-5, with TRBD1 as a possible D gene (6 bases). The CDR3 runs to 17 residues. Looked up from germline, CDR1 is MNHEY and CDR2 is SVGAGI. The germline V and J ends were trimmed by 0 bases and 2 bases, with 17 bases remaining between them.

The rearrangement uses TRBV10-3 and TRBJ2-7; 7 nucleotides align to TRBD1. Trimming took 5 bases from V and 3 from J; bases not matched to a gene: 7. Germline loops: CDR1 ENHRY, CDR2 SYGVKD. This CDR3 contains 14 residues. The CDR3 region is CAISPTGSGYEQYF. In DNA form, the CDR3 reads TGTGCCATCAGTCCGACAGGGTCCGGCTACGAGCAGTACTTC.

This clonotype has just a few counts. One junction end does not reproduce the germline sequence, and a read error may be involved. The CDR3 DNA follows: TGCCTGTGTACCGGGGAGCTGTTTTTT. Translation: CLCTGELFF. The gene calls are TRBV24-1 and TRBJ2-2; D remains unclear. The CDR3 is 9 amino acids. Germline lookup yields CDR1 KGHDR and CDR2 SFDVKD.

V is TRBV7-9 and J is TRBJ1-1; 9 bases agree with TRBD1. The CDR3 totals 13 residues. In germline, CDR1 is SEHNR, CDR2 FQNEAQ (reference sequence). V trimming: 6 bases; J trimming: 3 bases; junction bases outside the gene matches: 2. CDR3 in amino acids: CASRRTGDTEAFF. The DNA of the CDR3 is TGTGCCAGCAGACGGACAGGGGACACTGAAGCTTTCTTT.

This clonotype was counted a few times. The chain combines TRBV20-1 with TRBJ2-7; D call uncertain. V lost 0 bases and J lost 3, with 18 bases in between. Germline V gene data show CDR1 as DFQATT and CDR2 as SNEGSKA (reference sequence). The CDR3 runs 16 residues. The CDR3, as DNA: TGCAGTGCTAGAGATCTGGGGTCCCCCCGGATCTACGAGCAGTACTTC. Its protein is CSARDLGSPRIYEQYF.

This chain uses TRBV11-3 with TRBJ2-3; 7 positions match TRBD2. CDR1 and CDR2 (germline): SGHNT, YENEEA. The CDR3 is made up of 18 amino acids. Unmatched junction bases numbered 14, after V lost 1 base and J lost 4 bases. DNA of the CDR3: TGTGCCAGCAGCTTAGGATCGGTGGCCTATGGGGGGGCAGATACGCAGTATTTT. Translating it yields CASSLGSVAYGGADTQYF.

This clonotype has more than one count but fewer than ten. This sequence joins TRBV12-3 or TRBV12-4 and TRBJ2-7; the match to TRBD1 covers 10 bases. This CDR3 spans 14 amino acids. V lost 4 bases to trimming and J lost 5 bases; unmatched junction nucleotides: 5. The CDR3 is CASSSRDRGNEQYF. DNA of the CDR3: TGTGCCAGCAGTTCCCGGGACAGGGGAAACGAGCAGTACTTC.

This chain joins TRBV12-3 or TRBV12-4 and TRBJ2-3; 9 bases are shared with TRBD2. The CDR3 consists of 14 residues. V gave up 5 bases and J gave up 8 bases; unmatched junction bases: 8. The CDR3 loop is CASSTAGGAGTQYF. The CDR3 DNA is TGTGCCAGCAGTACGGCGGGGGGGGCCGGTACGCAGTATTTT.

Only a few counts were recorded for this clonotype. CDR3 nucleotides: TGTGCCAGCAGCTTCGGGGGACAGGGGGAGAGAAAACTGTTTTTT. Amino acid sequence: CASSFGGQGERKLFF. This chain uses TRBV7-9 with TRBJ1-4, with 11 bases fitting TRBD1. The trim removed 3 bases at V and 10 bases at J, leaving 7 bases unmatched. In germline, CDR1 is SEHNR, CDR2 FQNEAQ (reference sequence). The CDR3 length is 15 residues.

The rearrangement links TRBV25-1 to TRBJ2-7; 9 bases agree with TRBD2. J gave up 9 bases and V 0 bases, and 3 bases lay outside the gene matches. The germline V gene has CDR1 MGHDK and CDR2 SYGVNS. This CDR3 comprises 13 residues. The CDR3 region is CASSEYAGGTQYF. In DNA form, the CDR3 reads TGTGCCAGCAGTGAATATGCGGGAGGGACGCAGTACTTC.

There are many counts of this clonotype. The CDR3 DNA follows: TGTGCCAGCAGCTTAGGTGCTAGCGGGATTTACGAGCAGTACTTC. Amino acids: CASSLGASGIYEQYF. The chain employs TRBV7-2 and TRBJ2-7; 9 bases are shared with TRBD2. The germline V gene encodes CDR1 SGHTA and CDR2 FQGNSA. This CDR3 comprises 15 residues. The junction had 5 bases not matched to a gene; V was cut back by 1 base and J by 4 bases.

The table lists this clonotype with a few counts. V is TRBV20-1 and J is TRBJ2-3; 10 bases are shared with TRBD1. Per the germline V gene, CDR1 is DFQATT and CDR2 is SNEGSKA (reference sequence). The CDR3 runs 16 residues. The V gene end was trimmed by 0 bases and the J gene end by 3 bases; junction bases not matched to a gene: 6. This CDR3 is CSAREPPGQGTDTQYF. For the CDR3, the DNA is TGCAGTGCTAGAGAGCCCCCGGGACAGGGGACAGATACGCAGTATTTT.

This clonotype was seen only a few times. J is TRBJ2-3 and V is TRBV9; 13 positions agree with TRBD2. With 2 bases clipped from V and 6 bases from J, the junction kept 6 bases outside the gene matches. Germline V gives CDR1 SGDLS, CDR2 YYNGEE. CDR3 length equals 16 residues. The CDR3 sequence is CASSVRLAGGPDTQYF. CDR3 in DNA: TGTGCCAGCAGCGTGCGACTAGCGGGGGGTCCCGATACGCAGTATTTT.

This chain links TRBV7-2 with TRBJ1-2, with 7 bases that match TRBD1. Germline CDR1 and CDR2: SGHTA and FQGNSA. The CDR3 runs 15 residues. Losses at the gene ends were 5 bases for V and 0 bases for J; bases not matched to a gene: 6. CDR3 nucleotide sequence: TGTGCCAGCAGCGACAGGGTTCGGGCTAACTATGGCTACACCTTC. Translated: CASSDRVRANYGYTF.

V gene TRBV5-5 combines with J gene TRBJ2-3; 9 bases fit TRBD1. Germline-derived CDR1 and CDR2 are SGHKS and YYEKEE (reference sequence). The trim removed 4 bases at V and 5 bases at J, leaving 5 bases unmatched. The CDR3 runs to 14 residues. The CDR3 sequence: CASSLGQGLDTQYF. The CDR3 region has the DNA TGTGCCAGCAGCCTGGGACAGGGATTAGATACGCAGTATTTT.

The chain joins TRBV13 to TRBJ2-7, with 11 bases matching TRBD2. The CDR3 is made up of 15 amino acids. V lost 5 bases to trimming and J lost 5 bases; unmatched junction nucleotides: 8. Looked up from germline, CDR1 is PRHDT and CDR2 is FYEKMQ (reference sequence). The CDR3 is CASSTPLAGENEQYF. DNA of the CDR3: TGTGCCAGCAGCACGCCACTAGCGGGAGAGAACGAGCAGTACTTC.

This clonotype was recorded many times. DNA for the CDR3: TGTGCCAGCAGGGAGGGCAGGGGCCTCCCCTACGAGCAGTACTTC. This translates into CASREGRGLPYEQYF. The rearrangement joins TRBV6-5 to TRBJ2-7, with D possibly called TRBD1 or TRBD2 (6 bases each). CDR3 size: 15 residues. Trimming cost V 6 bases and J 2 bases, with 17 bases left between them. Germline lookup yields CDR1 MNHEY and CDR2 SVGAGI.

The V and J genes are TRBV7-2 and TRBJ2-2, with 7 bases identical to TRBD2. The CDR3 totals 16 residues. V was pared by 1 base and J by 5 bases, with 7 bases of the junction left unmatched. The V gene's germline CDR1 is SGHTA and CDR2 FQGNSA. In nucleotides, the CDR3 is TGTGCCAGCAGCTTAGTGGGAGGGTTTACAACCGGGGAGCTGTTTTTT. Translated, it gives CASSLVGGFTTGELFF.

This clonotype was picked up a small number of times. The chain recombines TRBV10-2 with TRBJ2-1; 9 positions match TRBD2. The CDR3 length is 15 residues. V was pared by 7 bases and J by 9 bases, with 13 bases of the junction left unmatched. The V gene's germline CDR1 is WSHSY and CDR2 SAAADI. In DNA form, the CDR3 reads TGCGCCAGCAAAAAGGCTAGCGGGATTTTTAGTGAGCAGTTCTTC. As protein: CASKKASGIFSEQFF.

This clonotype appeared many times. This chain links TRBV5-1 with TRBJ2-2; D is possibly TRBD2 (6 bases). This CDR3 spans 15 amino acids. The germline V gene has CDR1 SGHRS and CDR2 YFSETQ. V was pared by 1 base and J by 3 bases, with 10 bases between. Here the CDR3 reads CASSLPVADTGELFF. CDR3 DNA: TGCGCCAGCAGCTTGCCGGTAGCGGACACCGGGGAGCTGTTTTTT.

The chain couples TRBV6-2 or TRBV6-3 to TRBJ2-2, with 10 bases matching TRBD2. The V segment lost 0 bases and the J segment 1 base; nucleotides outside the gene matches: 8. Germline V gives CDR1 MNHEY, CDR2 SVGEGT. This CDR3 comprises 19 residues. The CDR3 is CASSYSLTSGPMNTGELFF. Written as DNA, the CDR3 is TGTGCCAGCAGTTACTCCTTGACTAGCGGGCCGATGAACACCGGGGAGCTGTTTTTT.

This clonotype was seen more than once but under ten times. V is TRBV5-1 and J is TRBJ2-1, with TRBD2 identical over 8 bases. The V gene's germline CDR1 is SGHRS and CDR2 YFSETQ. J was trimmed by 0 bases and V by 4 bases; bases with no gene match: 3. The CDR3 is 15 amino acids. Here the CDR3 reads CASSTLAGSYNEQFF. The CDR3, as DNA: TGCGCCAGCAGCACTCTAGCGGGCTCCTACAATGAGCAGTTCTTC.

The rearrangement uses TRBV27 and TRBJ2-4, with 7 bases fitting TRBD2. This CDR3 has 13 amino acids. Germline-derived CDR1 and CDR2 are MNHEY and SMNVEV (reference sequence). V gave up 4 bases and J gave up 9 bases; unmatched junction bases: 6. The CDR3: CASSSGGRFIQYF. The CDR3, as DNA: TGTGCCAGCAGTTCCGGGGGGAGATTCATTCAGTACTTC.

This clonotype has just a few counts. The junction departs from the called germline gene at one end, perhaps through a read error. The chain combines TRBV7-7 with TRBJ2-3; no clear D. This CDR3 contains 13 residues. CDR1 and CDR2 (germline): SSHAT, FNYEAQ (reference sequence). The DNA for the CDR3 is TGTGCTAGCAGCAACGGGTACTGGGATACGCAGTATTTT. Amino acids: CASSNGYWDTQYF.

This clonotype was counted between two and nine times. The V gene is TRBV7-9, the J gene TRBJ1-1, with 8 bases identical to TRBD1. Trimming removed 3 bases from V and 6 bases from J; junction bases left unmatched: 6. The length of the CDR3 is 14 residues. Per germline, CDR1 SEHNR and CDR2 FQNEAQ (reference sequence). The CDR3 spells CASSFGQGWAEAFF. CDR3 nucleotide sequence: TGTGCCAGCAGCTTCGGACAGGGTTGGGCTGAAGCTTTCTTT.

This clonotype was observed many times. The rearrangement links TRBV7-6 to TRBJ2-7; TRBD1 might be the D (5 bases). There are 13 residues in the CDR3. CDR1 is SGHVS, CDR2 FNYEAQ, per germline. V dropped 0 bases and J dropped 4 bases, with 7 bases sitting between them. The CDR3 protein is CASSLAQGYEQYF. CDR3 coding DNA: TGTGCCAGCAGCTTAGCCCAGGGTTACGAGCAGTACTTC.

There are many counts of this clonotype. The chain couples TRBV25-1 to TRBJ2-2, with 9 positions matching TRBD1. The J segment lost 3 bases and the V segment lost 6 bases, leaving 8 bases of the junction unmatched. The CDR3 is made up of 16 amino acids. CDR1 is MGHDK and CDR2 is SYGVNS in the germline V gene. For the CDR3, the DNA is TGTGCCAGCAGAGGCCGGGACAGGGTATACACCGGGGAGCTGTTTTTT. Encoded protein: CASRGRDRVYTGELFF.